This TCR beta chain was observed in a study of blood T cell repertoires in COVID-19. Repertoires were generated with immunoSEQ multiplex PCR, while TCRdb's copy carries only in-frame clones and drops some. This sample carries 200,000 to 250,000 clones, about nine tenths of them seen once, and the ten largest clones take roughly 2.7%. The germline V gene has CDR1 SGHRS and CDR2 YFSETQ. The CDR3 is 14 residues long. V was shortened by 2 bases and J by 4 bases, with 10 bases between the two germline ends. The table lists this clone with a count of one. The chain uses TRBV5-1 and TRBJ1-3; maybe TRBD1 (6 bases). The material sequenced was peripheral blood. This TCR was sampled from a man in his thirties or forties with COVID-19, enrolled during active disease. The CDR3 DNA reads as TGCGCCAGCAGCTTTACAGGGTCGGGAAACACCATATATTTT. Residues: CASSFTGSGNTIYF.